These 5 T cell receptor beta chains originate from one sample sequenced in a study of CD8+CD57+ T cells in acquired aplastic anemia. Sequencing was done on patients that had shown CD8+CD57+ cell expansion by flow cytometry. The study profiled TCR beta VDJ and CDR3 using genomic DNA as template. TCRdb passed the reads through MiXCR, listing each CDR3 protein once. The data contain about 58,000 distinct CDR3 sequences, roughly three fifths of them singletons. Sequences were obtained from sorted CD4+, CD8+, or CD8+CD57+ T cells (not recorded which) from PBMCs. The origin of the receptors is a human donor with aplastic anemia.

This chain uses TRBV2 with TRBJ1-2; TRBD1 is a possible D gene (5 bases). Germline-derived CDR1 and CDR2 are SNHLY and FYNNEI. Trimming cost V 9 bases and J 3 bases, with 14 bases left between them. The CDR3 has 13 amino acids. CDR3 in DNA: TGTGCCAGTCAGACCGGCAGGGACTATGGCTACACCTTC. Its translation: CASQTGRDYGYTF.

The chain's CDR3 is CASTIRDTEAFF. CDR3 sequence (DNA): TGTGCCAGCACCATCAGGGACACTGAAGCTTTCTTT. The rearrangement uses TRBV25-1 and TRBJ1-1; tentatively, D is TRBD1 (5 bases). The CDR3 has 12 residues. The V gene's germline CDR1 is MGHDK and CDR2 SYGVNS. Trimming took 7 bases from V and 3 from J, leaving 9 bases between them.

There are a few counts of this clonotype. The chain joins TRBV19 to TRBJ1-1, with no clear D. Germline loops: CDR1 LNHDA, CDR2 SQIVND (reference sequence). The CDR3 is 13 amino acids. V lost 6 bases and J 6 bases, leaving 14 bases between the germline ends. The CDR3 is CASRKMALSEAFF. In DNA form, the CDR3 reads TGTGCCAGTAGGAAGATGGCGCTTTCTGAAGCTTTCTTT.

The chain links TRBV7-3 to TRBJ1-1; D may be TRBD1 (5 bases). CDR1 is SGHTA, CDR2 FQGTGA, per germline. The CDR3 sequence is 13 residues long. Trimming pared 7 bases from V and 1 base from J, leaving 10 bases between. The CDR3 protein is CASTLGPNTEAFF. CDR3 nucleotides: TGTGCCAGCACCCTGGGGCCGAACACTGAAGCTTTCTTT.

The chain links TRBV20-1 to TRBJ1-2, with 8 bases fitting TRBD1. Trimming took 1 base from V and 6 from J; bases not matched to a gene: 7. CDR3 length: 14 amino acids. Germline CDR1 is DFQATT and CDR2 is SNEGSKA (reference sequence). CDR3 in amino acids: CSARATGGDHGYTF. The CDR3 DNA reads as TGCAGTGCTAGAGCCACAGGGGGTGATCATGGCTACACCTTC.